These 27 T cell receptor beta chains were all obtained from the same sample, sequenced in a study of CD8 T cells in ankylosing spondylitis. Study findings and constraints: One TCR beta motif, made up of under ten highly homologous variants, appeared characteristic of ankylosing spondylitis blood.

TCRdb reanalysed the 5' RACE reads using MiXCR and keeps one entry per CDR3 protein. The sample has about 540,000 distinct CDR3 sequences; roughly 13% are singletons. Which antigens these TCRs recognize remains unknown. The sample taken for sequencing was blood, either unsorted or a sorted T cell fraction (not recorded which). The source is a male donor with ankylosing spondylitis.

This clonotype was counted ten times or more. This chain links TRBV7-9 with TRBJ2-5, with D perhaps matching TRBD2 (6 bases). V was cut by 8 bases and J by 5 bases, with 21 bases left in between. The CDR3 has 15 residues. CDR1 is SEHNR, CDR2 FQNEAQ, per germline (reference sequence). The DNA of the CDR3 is TGTGCCAGCTCGGTGGGACTGGAGATGCGGGAGACCCAGTACTTC. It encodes CASSVGLEMRETQYF.

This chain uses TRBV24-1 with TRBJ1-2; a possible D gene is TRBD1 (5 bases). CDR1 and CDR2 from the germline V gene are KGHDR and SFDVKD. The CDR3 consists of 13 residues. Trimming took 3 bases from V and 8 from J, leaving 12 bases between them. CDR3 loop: CATSDPDKAGYTF. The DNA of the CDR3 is TGTGCCACCAGTGATCCGGACAAGGCCGGCTACACCTTC.

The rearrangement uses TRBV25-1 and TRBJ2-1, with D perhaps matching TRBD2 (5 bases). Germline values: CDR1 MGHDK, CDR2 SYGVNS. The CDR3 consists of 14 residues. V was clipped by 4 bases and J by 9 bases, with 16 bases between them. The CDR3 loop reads CASSALTSTGEQFF. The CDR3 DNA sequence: TGTGCCAGCAGTGCCCTTACTAGTACTGGTGAGCAGTTCTTC.

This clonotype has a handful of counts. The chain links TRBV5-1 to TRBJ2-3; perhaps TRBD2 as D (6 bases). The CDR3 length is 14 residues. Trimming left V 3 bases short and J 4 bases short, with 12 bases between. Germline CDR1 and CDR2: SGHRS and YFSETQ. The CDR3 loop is CASSSPGDADTQYF. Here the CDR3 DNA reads TGCGCCAGCAGCTCCCCGGGAGACGCAGATACGCAGTATTTT. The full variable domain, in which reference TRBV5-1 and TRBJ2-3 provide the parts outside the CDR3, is KAGVTQTPRYLIKTRGQQVTLSCSPISGHRSVSWYQQTPGQGLQFLFEYFSETQRNKGNFPGRFSGRQFSNSRSEMNVSTLELGDSALYLCASSSPGDADTQYFGPGTRLTVL.

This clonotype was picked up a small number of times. The CDR3 is CSARDFSGGVVEQFF. CDR3 in DNA: TGCAGTGCTAGAGATTTCTCTGGGGGCGTGGTTGAGCAGTTCTTC. The chain carries TRBV20-1 and TRBJ2-1; the D gene is possibly TRBD1 (6 bases). The CDR3 has 15 residues. The V end was cut by 0 bases, the J end by 9 bases, with 18 bases between. The germline CDR1 and CDR2 sequences are DFQATT and SNEGSKA (reference sequence).

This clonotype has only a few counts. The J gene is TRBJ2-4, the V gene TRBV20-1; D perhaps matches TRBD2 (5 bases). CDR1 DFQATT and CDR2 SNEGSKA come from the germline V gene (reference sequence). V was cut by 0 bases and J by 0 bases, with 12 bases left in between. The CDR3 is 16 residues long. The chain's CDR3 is CSARDGERVAKNIQYF. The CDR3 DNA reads TGCAGTGCTAGAGATGGGGAGAGGGTAGCCAAAAACATTCAGTACTTC.

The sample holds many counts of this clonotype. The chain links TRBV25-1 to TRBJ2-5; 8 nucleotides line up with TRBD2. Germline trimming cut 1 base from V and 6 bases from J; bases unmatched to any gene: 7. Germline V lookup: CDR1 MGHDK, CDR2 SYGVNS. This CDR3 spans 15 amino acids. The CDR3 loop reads CASSEFGQRGKTQYF. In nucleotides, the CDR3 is TGTGCCAGCAGTGAATTCGGACAGCGGGGGAAGACCCAGTACTTC.

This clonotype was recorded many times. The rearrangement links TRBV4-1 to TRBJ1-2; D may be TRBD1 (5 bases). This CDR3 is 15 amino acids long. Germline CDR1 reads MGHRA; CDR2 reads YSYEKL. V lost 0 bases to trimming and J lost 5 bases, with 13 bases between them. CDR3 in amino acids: CASSQDQGRRYGYTF. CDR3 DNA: TGCGCCAGCAGCCAAGATCAGGGCAGGCGGTATGGCTACACCTTC.

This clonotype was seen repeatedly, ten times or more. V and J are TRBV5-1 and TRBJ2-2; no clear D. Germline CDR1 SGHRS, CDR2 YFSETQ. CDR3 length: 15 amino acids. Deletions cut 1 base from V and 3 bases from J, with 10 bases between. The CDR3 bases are TGCGCCAGCAGCTTGCTTCGGCAGCACACCGGGGAGCTGTTTTTT. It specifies CASSLLRQHTGELFF.

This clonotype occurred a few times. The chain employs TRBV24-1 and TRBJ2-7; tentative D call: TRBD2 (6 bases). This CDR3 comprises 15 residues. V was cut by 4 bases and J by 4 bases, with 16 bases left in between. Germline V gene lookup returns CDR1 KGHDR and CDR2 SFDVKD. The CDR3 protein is CATSEGGTGRYEQYF. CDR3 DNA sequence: TGTGCCACCAGTGAAGGTGGGACTGGCCGATACGAGCAGTACTTC.

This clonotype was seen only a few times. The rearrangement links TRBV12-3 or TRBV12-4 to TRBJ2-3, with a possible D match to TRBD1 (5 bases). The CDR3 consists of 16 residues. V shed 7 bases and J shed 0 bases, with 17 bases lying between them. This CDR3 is CASNLWGIHSTDTQYF. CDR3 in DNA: TGTGCCAGCAACCTATGGGGCATTCATAGCACAGATACGCAGTATTTT.

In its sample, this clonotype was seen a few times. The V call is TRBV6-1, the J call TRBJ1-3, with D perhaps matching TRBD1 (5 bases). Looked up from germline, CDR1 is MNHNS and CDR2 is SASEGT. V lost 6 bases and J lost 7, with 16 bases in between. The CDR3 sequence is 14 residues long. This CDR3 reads CASRNQGYRNTIYF. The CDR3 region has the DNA TGTGCCAGCAGGAACCAGGGATATCGCAACACCATATATTTT.

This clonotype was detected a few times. The DNA for the CDR3 is TGCAGTGCCCTGGAGCCGGACAGAAACTATGGCTACACCTTC. Protein product: CSALEPDRNYGYTF. The rearrangement joins TRBV20-1 to TRBJ1-2; possibly TRBD1 for D (6 bases). This CDR3 is 14 amino acids long. Per germline, CDR1 DFQATT and CDR2 SNEGSKA (reference sequence). Trimming removed 6 bases at V and 2 bases at J, with 16 bases between.

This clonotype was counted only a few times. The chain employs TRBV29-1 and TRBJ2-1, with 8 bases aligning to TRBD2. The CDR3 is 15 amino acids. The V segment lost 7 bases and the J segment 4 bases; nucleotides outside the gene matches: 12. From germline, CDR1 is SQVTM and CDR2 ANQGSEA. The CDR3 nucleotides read TGCAGCGCAGGAGCCGGACTAGCCGATTACAATGAGCAGTTCTTC. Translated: CSAGAGLADYNEQFF.

CDR3 sequence (DNA): TGTGCCAGCAGTTTATCTAGACAAACTGAAGCTTTCTTT. Amino acids: CASSLSRQTEAFF. The V gene is TRBV27, the J gene TRBJ1-1; D uncertain. CDR3 length: 13 residues. The V gene's germline CDR1 is MNHEY and CDR2 SMNVEV (reference sequence). The V gene lost 0 bases and the J gene lost 5 bases, with 7 bases spanning the gap.

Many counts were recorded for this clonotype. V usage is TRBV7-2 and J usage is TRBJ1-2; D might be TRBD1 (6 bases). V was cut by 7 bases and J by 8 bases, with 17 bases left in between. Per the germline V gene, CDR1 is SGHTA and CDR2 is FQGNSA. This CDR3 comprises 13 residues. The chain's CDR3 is CASTWMGAPGYTF. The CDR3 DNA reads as TGTGCCAGCACGTGGATGGGGGCGCCGGGCTACACCTTC.

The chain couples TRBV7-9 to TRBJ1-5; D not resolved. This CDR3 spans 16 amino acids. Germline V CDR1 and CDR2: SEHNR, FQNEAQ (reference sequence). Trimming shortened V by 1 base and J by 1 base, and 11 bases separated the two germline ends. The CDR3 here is CASSLVEELSNQPQHF. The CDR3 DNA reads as TGTGCCAGCAGCTTAGTTGAGGAGTTGAGCAATCAGCCCCAGCATTTT.

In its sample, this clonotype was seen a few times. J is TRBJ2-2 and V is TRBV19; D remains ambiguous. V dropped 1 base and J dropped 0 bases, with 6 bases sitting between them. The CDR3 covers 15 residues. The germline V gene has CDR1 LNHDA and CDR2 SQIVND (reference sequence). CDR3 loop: CASSIVSSNTGELFF. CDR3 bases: TGTGCCAGTAGTATAGTGTCGTCGAACACCGGGGAGCTGTTTTTT.

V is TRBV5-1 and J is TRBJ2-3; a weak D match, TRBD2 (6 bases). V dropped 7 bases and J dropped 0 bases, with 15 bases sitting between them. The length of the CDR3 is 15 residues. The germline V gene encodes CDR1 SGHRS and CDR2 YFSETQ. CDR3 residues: CASGLAVTSTDTQYF. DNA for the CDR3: TGCGCCAGCGGGTTAGCGGTAACCAGCACAGATACGCAGTATTTT.

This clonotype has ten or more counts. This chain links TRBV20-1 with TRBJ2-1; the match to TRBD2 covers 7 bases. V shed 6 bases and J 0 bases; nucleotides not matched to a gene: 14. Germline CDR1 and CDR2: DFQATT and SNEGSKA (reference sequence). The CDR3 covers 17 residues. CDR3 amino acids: CSASSPSSGGSYNEQFF. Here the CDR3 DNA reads TGCAGTGCCTCCTCGCCGTCTAGCGGAGGCTCCTACAATGAGCAGTTCTTC.

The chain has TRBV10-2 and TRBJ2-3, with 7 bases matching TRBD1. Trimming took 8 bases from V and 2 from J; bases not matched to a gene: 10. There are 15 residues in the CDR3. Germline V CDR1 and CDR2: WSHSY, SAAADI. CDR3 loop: CASLRGQPFTDTQYF. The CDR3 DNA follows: TGCGCCAGCCTTAGGGGACAGCCCTTCACAGATACGCAGTATTTT.

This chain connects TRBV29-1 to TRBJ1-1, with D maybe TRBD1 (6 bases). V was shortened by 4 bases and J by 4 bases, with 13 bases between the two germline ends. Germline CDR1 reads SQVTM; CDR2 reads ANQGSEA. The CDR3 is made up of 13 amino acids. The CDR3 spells CSVGRDRRTEAFF. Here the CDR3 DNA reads TGCAGCGTTGGCCGAGACAGGCGCACTGAAGCTTTCTTT.

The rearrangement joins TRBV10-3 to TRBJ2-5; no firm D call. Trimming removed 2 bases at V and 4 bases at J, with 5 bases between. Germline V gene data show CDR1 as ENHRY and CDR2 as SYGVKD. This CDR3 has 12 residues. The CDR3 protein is CAISEPRETQYF. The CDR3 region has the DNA TGTGCCATCAGTGAGCCCCGAGAGACCCAGTACTTC.

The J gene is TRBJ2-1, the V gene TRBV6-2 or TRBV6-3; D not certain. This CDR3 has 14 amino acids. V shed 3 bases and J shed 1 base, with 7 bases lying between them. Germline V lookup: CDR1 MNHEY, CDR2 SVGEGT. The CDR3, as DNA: TGTGCCAGCAGTTATGCGTCTTCCTACAATGAGCAGTTCTTC. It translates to CASSYASSYNEQFF.

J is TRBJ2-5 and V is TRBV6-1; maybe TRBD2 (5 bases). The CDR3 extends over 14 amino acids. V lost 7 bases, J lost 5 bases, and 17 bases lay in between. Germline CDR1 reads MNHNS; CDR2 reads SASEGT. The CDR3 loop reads CASTLDKPGETQYF. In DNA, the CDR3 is TGTGCCAGCACCCTTGACAAGCCGGGGGAGACCCAGTACTTC.

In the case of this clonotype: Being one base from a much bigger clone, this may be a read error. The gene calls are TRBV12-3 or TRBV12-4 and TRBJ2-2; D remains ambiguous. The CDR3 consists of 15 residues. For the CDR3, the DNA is TGTGCCATCAGTTTAAACTTCGCGAACACCGGGGAGCTGTTTTTT. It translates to CAISLNFANTGELFF.

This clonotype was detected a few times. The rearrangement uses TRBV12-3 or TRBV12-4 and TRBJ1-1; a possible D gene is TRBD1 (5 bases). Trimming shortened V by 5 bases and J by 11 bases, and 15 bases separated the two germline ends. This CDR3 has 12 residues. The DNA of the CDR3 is TGTGCCAGCAGTCTAACAGGCTTCTGGGCTTTCTTT. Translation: CASSLTGFWAFF.